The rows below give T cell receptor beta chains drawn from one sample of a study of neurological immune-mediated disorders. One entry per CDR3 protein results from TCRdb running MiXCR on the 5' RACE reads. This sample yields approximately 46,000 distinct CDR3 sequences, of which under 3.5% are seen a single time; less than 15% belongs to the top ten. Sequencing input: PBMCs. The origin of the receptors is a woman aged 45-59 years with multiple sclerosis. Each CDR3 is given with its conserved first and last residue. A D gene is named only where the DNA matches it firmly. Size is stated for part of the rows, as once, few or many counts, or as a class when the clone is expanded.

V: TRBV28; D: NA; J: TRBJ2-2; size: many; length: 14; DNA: TGTGCCAGCAGTCTCGGGACTGAAACCGGGGAGCTGTTTTTT; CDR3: CASSLGTETGELFF
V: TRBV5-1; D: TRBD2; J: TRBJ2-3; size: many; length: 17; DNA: TGCGCCAGCAGCCCTGCTAGACTAGCGGGAGGGGCAGATACGCAGTATTTT; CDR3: CASSPARLAGGADTQYF
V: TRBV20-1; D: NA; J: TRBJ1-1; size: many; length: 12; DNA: TGCAGTGCAATTGGGGGGGGAACTGAAGCTTTCTTT; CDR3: CSAIGGGTEAFF
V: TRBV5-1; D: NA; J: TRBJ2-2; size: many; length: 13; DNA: TGCGCCAGCAGCTCCGGGGTTATCGGGGAGCTGTTTTTT; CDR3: CASSSGVIGELFF
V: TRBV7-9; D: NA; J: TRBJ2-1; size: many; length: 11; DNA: TGTGCCAGCAGCGGTTACAATGAGCAGTTCTTC; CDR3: CASSGYNEQFF
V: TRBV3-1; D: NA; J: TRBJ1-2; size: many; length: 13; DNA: TGTGCCAGCAGCGGCGGGAGCGGATATGGCTACACCTTC; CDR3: CASSGGSGYGYTF
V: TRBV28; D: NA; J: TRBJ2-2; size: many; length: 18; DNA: TGTGCCAGCAGTCTATACAGGGAGAACCTCCCAACCGCCGGGGAGCTGTTTTTT; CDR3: CASSLYRENLPTAGELFF
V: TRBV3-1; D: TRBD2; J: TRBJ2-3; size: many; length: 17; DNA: TGTGCCAGCAGCCAAGATGGGACTAGCGGGGGGCAGGATACGCAGTATTTT; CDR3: CASSQDGTSGGQDTQYF
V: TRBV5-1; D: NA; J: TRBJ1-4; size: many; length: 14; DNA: TGCGCCAGCAGCTTGTGGGGTCCCAATGAAAAACTGTTTTTT; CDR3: CASSLWGPNEKLFF
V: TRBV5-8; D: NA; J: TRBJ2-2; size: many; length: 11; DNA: TGTGCCAGCAGTAGGACCGGGGAGCTGTTTTTT; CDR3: CASSRTGELFF
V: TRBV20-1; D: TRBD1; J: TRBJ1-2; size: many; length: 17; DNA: TGCAGTGCTAGAGATCGCGTGACAGGGATGAGTGCCTATGGCTACACCTTC; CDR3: CSARDRVTGMSAYGYTF
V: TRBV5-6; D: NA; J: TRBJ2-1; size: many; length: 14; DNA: TGTGCCAGCAGCTTTGTAGGAAACTCCAATGAGCAGTTCTTC; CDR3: CASSFVGNSNEQFF
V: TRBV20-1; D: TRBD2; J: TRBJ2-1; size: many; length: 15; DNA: TGCAGTGCTAGAGGGACTAGCGGGAGACCGTCCCTCCAGTTCTTC; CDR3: CSARGTSGRPSLQFF
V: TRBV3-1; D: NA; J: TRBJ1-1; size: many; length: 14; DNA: TGTGCCAGCAGCCTCGCTCAGGGGAACACTGAAGCTTTCTTT; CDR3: CASSLAQGNTEAFF
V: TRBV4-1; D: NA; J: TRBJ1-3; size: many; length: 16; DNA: TGCGCCAGCACCCGGGTCTGGGTTACGTCTGGAAACACCATATATTTT; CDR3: CASTRVWVTSGNTIYF
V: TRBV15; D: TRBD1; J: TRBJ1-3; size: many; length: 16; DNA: TGTGCCACCAGCACCGCCGGGACAGGGACTGGAAACACCATATATTTT; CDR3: CATSTAGTGTGNTIYF
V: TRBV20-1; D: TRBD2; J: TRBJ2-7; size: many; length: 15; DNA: TGCAGTGCTCCTCCCCGAACGGGAGGGCCCCACGAGCAGTACTTC; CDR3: CSAPPRTGGPHEQYF
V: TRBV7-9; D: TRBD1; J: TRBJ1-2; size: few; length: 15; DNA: TGTGCCAGCAGCTTGCGGACAGGCGAAAACTATGGCTACACCTTC; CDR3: CASSLRTGENYGYTF
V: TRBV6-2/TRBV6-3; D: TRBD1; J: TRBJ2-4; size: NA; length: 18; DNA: TGTGCCAGCAGTTTCGCCCGCAAAGGGGGCATAGCCAAAAACATTCAGTACTTC; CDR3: CASSFARKGGIAKNIQYF
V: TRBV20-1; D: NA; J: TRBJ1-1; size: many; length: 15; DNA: TGCAGTGCTAGAGGACCGTTCTACGAATCAGCTGAAGCTTTCTTT; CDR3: CSARGPFYESAEAFF
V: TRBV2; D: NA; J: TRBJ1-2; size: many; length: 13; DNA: TGTGCCAGCAGTGAGGGCGGCCTCTATGGCTACACCTTC; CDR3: CASSEGGLYGYTF
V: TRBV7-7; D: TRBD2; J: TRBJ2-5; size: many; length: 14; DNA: TGTGCCAGCAGCGCTAGCGGGGGAGAAGAGACCCAGTACTTC; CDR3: CASSASGGEETQYF
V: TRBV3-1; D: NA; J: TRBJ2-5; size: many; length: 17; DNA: TGTGCCAGCAGCCCAGCCCTCCTTCTAGGAAGCCAAGAGACCCAGTACTTC; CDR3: CASSPALLLGSQETQYF
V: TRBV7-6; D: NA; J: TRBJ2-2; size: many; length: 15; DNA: TGTGCCAGCAGCTCATACAGGGCTGGGACCGGGGAGCTGTTTTTT; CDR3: CASSSYRAGTGELFF
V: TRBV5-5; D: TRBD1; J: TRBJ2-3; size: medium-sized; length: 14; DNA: TGTGCCCGTATGCCGGGACAGAGTACAGATACGCAGTATTTT; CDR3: CARMPGQSTDTQYF
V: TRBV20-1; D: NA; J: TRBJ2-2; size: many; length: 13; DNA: TGCAGTGCCAGCGGGACAGCCAACGGGGAGCTGTTTTTT; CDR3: CSASGTANGELFF
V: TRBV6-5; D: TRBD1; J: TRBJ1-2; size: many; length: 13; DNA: TGTGCCAGCAGGAGAACAGGGGGCTATGGCTACACCTTC; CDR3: CASRRTGGYGYTF
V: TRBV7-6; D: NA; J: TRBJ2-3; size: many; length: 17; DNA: TGTGCCAGCAGCCTAAACAGGGGGGGAAGGCCCACAGATACGCAGTATTTT; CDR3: CASSLNRGGRPTDTQYF
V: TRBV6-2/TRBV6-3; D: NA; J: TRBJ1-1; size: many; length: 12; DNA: TGTGCCAGCAGCCGGCCACAAACTGAAGCTTTCTTT; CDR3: CASSRPQTEAFF